The T cell receptor beta chain under discussion was sequenced for a study of vaccination and CD4 T cells after COVID-19. Study information: Convalescent cases consisted of six males and four females, of whom two were Hispanic. Overlapping SARS-CoV-2, HCoV-NL63, HCoV-OC43 and HCoV-229E spike peptides were used to stimulate cells.

A remark on this clonotype: Antigen: not known.

The treatment was: 10-day PBMC culture with coronavirus spike peptide pools or control peptides (ViraFEST assay). V lost 1 base and J lost 3, with 10 bases in between. Germline lookup yields CDR1 MGHRA and CDR2 YSYEKL. The CDR3 consists of 16 residues. Once obtained from cultured CD4+ T cells, the DNA was sequenced using the Oncomine TCR Beta short-read assay. It was from cultured CD4+ T cells that genomic DNA was extracted. A single record per CDR3 protein comes from TCRdb applying MiXCR to the PCR reads. The profile shows 25,000 to 30,000 distinct CDR3 sequences, about 60% of them singletons. The V gene is TRBV4-1, the J gene TRBJ2-6, with D hard to call. Sequenced material: CD4+ T cells from blood, cultured in vitro, taken after SARS-CoV-2 vaccination. This receptor was identified in a human donor who received a COVID-19 vaccine. As DNA, the CDR3 is TGCGCCAGCAGCCAAGGACTCCCCCTTGGGGCCAACGTCCTGACTTTC. Its translation is CASSQGLPLGANVLTF.